Each of the 19 T cell receptor beta chains below was sequenced from the same sample in a study of regulatory T cells in long-lasting Graves disease. Indicated time point: newly diagnosed GD, antithyroid drugs for less than 3 months. Construction of the TCR library relied on RNA isolated from PBMCs. Construction of the TCR beta libraries employed iRepertoire HTBI primers in conjunction with Arm-PCR of CDR3 regions. TCRdb called the multiplex PCR reads again in MiXCR, with one record for every CDR3 protein. Among over 450,000 distinct CDR3 sequences listed, around 12% were seen once. A further study also used this sample, focusing on T cells in Graves' hyperthyroidism and ophthalmopathy.

Source: peripheral blood mononuclear cells (PBMCs), taken at new diagnosis, from a patient treated with antithyroid drugs. The receptor source for this set is a woman between 25 and 40 years old with Graves disease.

This clonotype was recorded only once. The chain links TRBV7-2 to TRBJ1-5; 11 positions match TRBD1. The CDR3 contains 17 residues. V shed 5 bases and J 5 bases; nucleotides not matched to a gene: 11. Germline V gene lookup returns CDR1 SGHTA and CDR2 FQGNSA. CDR3 residues: CASSLRMGQGVDQPQHF. In DNA form, the CDR3 reads TGTGCCAGCAGCCTAAGGATGGGACAGGGGGTAGATCAGCCCCAGCATTTT.

Ten or more counts support this clonotype. V and J are TRBV12-3 or TRBV12-4 and TRBJ1-1; possible D gene TRBD1, 5 bases. The CDR3 loop spans 13 amino acids. Between the trimmed V and J ends, which lost 6 bases and 4 bases, there was a span of 12 bases. CDR3 sequence (DNA): TGTGCCAGCAGGGAAGGGGCAGGCACTGAAGCTTTCTTT. Translation: CASREGAGTEAFF.

Many counts were recorded for this clonotype. The chain has TRBV7-2 and TRBJ2-2, with no clear D. V dropped 1 base and J dropped 3 bases, with 9 bases sitting between them. Germline CDR1 SGHTA, CDR2 FQGNSA. The CDR3 is 15 residues long. CDR3 protein: CASSLVASYTGELFF. Written as DNA, the CDR3 is TGTGCCAGCAGCTTAGTCGCTAGTTACACCGGGGAGCTGTTTTTT.

This clonotype was seen at least ten times. The chain combines TRBV10-3 with TRBJ2-7, with D possibly being TRBD2 (5 bases). The CDR3 sequence is 13 residues long. Germline lookup yields CDR1 ENHRY and CDR2 SYGVKD. Trimming took 11 bases from V and 2 from J, leaving 16 bases between them. Written as DNA, the CDR3 is TGTGCCGTGGGTCGAGCGGAGGCCTACGAGCAGTACTTC. Encoded protein: CAVGRAEAYEQYF.

This clonotype was seen many times. The chain employs TRBV7-9 and TRBJ2-1; either TRBD1 or TRBD2 may fit D (5 bases each). The CDR3 runs 16 residues. The V gene's germline CDR1 is SEHNR and CDR2 FQNEAQ (reference sequence). The V end lost 3 bases, the J end lost 7 bases, and 19 bases lay between the germline ends. CDR3 region: CASSLMRERDPNEQFF. Here the CDR3 DNA reads TGTGCCAGCAGCTTGATGAGGGAGAGGGACCCTAATGAGCAGTTCTTC.

DNA of the CDR3: TGCAGTGCTAGAACTGACCGGGATGAGCAGTTCTTC. Translation: CSARTDRDEQFF. The chain uses TRBV20-1 and TRBJ2-1, with D unresolved. V shed 2 bases and J shed 8 bases, with 10 bases lying between them. Germline V lookup: CDR1 DFQATT, CDR2 SNEGSKA (reference sequence). The CDR3 extends over 12 amino acids.

This clonotype was seen repeatedly, ten times or more. Here the CDR3 DNA reads TGTGCCAGCAGTGAATCTAGCGGGAGTTCTCACGAGCAGTACTTC. This gives the protein CASSESSGSSHEQYF. The V and J genes are TRBV6-1 and TRBJ2-7; 10 bases agree with TRBD2. The CDR3 has 15 residues. V lost 2 bases, J lost 5 bases, and 6 bases stayed unmatched. Germline loops: CDR1 MNHNS, CDR2 SASEGT.

This clonotype was seen repeatedly, ten times or more. V and J are TRBV6-2 or TRBV6-3 and TRBJ1-5, with D perhaps TRBD1 (5 bases). This CDR3 is 15 amino acids long. Germline CDR1 and CDR2: MNHEY and SVGEGT. The V end lost 2 bases, the J end lost 2 bases, and 10 bases lay between the germline ends. The CDR3 region is CASSYGGVGNQPQHF. The CDR3 nucleotides are TGTGCCAGCAGTTACGGAGGGGTGGGCAATCAGCCCCAGCATTTT.

The table lists this clonotype with many counts. The J gene is TRBJ1-6, the V gene TRBV29-1, with D maybe TRBD1 (6 bases). Trimming took 4 bases from V and 9 from J, leaving 19 bases between them. CDR1 SQVTM and CDR2 ANQGSEA come from the germline V gene. This CDR3 contains 15 residues. CDR3 in DNA: TGCAGCGTTGTCCGGGACAAAGAGGTCCGTTCACCCCTCCACTTT. The encoded protein is CSVVRDKEVRSPLHF. The variable domain in full, with the rest retrieved from reference TRBV29-1 and TRBJ1-6, is SAVISQKPSRDICQRGTSLTIQCQVDSQVTMMFWYRQQPGQSLTLIATANQGSEATYESGFVIDKFPISRPNLTFSTLTVSNMSPEDSSIYLCSVVRDKEVRSPLHFGNGTRLTVT.

The V call is TRBV4-1, the J call TRBJ2-3; the D is unclear. CDR1 is MGHRA, CDR2 YSYEKL, per germline. CDR3 length: 14 residues. Trimming left V 3 bases short and J 5 bases short, with 12 bases between. CDR3 sequence reads: CASSQGWEGDTQYF. In DNA, the CDR3 is TGCGCCAGCAGCCAGGGATGGGAAGGAGATACGCAGTATTTT.

At least ten counts were recorded for this clonotype. The V call is TRBV3-1, the J call TRBJ1-3; 7 bases map to TRBD1. Germline trimming cut 2 bases from V and 3 bases from J; bases unmatched to any gene: 4. Germline V gives CDR1 LGHDT, CDR2 YNNKEL (reference sequence). The CDR3 has 15 residues. CDR3 region: CASSQRTGFGNTIYF. For the CDR3, the DNA is TGTGCCAGCAGCCAAAGGACAGGATTTGGAAACACCATATATTTT.

This clonotype was seen a few times. The rearrangement uses TRBV15 and TRBJ1-3, with D possibly TRBD1 on 6 matching bases. The ends were cut back, 4 bases at V and 0 bases at J, with 22 bases in the middle. CDR3 size: 19 residues. Looked up from germline, CDR1 is LNHNV and CDR2 is YYDKDF (reference sequence). CDR3: CATSKPRRGGGNSGNTIYF. The CDR3 DNA reads as TGTGCCACCAGCAAACCTCGAAGAGGGGGGGGAAACTCTGGAAACACCATATATTTT.

This clonotype came up many times. The chain is built from TRBV7-8 and TRBJ2-7, with 13 bases matching TRBD2. V lost 1 base, J lost 3 bases, and 6 bases stayed unmatched. The CDR3 covers 17 residues. Germline V gene sequence: CDR1 SGHVS, CDR2 FQNEAQ. The CDR3 DNA reads TGTGCCAGCAGCTTAGGAGGACTAGCGGGAGCGAACTACGAGCAGTACTTC. This gives the protein CASSLGGLAGANYEQYF.

With respect to this clonotype: A far larger clone is off by one base, so a read error is likely. This sequence joins TRBV11-2 and TRBJ2-5, with 8 positions matching TRBD2. CDR1 is SGHAT, CDR2 FQNNGV, per germline. With V trimmed by 4 bases and J by 1 base, 11 bases remained unmatched. CDR3 length: 17 amino acids. CDR3: CASSSGLVGYSQETQYF. The CDR3 DNA reads TGTGCCAGCAGCTCGGGACTAGTGGGATACTCCCAAGAGACCCAGTACTTC. Together with reference TRBV11-2 and TRBJ2-5, the CDR3 gives the full variable domain: EAGVAQSPRYKIIEKRQSVAFWCNPISGHATLYWYQQILGQGPKLLIQFQNNGVVDDSQLPKDRFSAERLKGVDSTLKIQPAKLEDSAVYLCASSSGLVGYSQETQYFGPGTRLLVL.

The chain is built from TRBV6-1 and TRBJ2-7; D is uncertain. Trimming removed 8 bases from V and 2 bases from J, with 13 bases in between. Germline V gene data show CDR1 as MNHNS and CDR2 as SASEGT. The CDR3 covers 13 residues. CDR3 DNA: TGTGCCAGCGGTACCGTGGGGACCTACGAGCAGTACTTC. Its translation: CASGTVGTYEQYF.

This chain joins TRBV5-1 and TRBJ2-3; 9 nucleotides agree with TRBD1. Trimming at V came to 5 bases and at J to 4 bases, leaving 8 bases not matched to a gene. This CDR3 region has 15 residues. CDR1 and CDR2 from the germline V gene are SGHRS and YFSETQ. The CDR3 region has the DNA TGCGCCAGCAGTTACCGGGACAGGGCGGCAGATACGCAGTATTTT. It encodes CASSYRDRAADTQYF.

This clonotype came up many times. The rearrangement uses TRBV6-1 and TRBJ1-1, with a tentative D call TRBD1 (5 bases). Per germline, CDR1 MNHNS and CDR2 SASEGT. The CDR3 length is 14 residues. Deletions cut 1 base from V and 4 bases from J, with 10 bases between. CDR3 in amino acids: CASSEGRGLTEAFF. CDR3 DNA: TGTGCCAGCAGTGAAGGGAGGGGCCTCACTGAAGCTTTCTTT.

This clonotype was seen only a few times. The CDR3 sequence: CASNYLGNTGELFF. Written as DNA, the CDR3 is TGTGCCAGCAATTACTTGGGGAACACCGGGGAGCTGTTTTTT. The chain joins TRBV28 to TRBJ2-2; no clear D. CDR1 and CDR2 from the germline V gene are MDHEN and SYDVKM. V dropped 7 bases and J dropped 1 base, with 10 bases sitting between them. There are 14 residues in the CDR3.

This clonotype was seen ten or more times. V is TRBV6-2 or TRBV6-3 and J is TRBJ2-3, with no clear D. Germline CDR1 and CDR2: MNHEY and SVGEGT. The V and J ends lost 4 bases and 0 bases respectively, with 11 bases between them. The CDR3 is 15 amino acids. CDR3 in DNA: TGTGCCAGCAGTTGGGCAGCCGCTAGCACAGATACGCAGTATTTT. Residues: CASSWAAASTDTQYF.